Included here is one T cell receptor (beta chain) sequence, with context. The CDR3 length is 15 residues. V was shortened by 5 bases and J by 4 bases, with 15 bases between the two germline ends. The protocol was immunoSEQ multiplex PCR, while the TCRdb copy is restricted to in-frame clones and leaves out a portion. The sample records roughly 250,000 clones, roughly 83% being singletons. The sample comes from a study of blood T cell repertoires in COVID-19. This receptor was taken from a woman between 50 and 59 years old with acute or convalescent COVID-19. Sequencing used peripheral blood. The chain recombines TRBV23-1 with TRBJ1-5; D unresolved. TRBV23-1 is reported as an ORF; its role is uncertain. CDR3 in DNA: TGCGCCAGCAGTGGAACGCGCGGGGAGAATCAGCCCCAGCATTTT. It translates to CASSGTRGENQPQHF.